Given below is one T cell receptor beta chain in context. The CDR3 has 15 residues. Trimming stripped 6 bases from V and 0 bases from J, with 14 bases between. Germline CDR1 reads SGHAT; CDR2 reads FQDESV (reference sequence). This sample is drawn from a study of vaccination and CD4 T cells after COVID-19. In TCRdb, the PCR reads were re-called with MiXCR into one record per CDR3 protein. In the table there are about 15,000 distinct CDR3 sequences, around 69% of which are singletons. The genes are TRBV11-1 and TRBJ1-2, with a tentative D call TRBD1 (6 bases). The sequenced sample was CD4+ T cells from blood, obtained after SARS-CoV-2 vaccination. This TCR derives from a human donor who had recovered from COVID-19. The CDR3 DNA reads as TGTGCCAGCAGTCTTACAGGACAGCCTAACTATGGCTACACCTTC. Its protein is CASSLTGQPNYGYTF.